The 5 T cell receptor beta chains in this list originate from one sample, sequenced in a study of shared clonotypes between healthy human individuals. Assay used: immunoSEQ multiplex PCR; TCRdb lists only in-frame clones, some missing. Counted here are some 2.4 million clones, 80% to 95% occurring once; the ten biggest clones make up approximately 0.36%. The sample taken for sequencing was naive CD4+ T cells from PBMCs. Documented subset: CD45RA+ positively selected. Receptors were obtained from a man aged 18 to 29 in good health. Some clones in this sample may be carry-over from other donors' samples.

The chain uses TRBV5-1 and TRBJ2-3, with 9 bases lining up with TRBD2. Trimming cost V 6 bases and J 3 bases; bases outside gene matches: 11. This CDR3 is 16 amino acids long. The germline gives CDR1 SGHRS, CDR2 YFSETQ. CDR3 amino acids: CASTLAAGGLTDTQYF. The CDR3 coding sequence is TGCGCCAGCACCCTGGCTGCGGGAGGGTTAACAGATACGCAGTATTTT.

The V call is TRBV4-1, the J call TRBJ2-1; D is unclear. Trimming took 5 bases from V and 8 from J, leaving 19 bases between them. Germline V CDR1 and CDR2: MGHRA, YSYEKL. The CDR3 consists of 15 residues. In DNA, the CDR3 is TGCGCCAGCAGCTCAATCCCCAAACCGATGGATGAGCAGTTCTTC. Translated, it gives CASSSIPKPMDEQFF.

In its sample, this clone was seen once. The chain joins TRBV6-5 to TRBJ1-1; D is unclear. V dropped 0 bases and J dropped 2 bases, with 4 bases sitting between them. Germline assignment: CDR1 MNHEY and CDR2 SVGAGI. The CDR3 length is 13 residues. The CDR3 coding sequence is TGTGCCAGCAGTTACTCGATTAACACTGAAGCTTTCTTT. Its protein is CASSYSINTEAFF.

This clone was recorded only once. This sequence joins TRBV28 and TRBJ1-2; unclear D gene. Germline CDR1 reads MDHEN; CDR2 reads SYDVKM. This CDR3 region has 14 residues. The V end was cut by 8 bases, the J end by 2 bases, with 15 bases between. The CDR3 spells CASDLGGGNYGYTF. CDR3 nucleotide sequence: TGTGCCAGCGACCTGGGAGGCGGGAACTATGGCTACACCTTC.

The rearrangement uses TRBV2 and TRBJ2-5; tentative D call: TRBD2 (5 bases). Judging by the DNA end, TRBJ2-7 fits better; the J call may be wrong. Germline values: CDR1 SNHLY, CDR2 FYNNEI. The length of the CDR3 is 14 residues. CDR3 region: CASSDEGRSYEQYF. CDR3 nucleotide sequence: TGTGCCAGCAGTGACGAGGGCAGGTCCTACGAGCAGTACTTC.